The 10 T cell receptor beta chains listed next were all sequenced from one sample in a study of T cells in Graves' hyperthyroidism and ophthalmopathy. Amplified TCR beta CDR3 regions derived from RNA transcripts. An initial round of RT-PCR targeting the TCR CDR3 relied on the HTBI primer set. TCRdb analysed the multiplex PCR reads with MiXCR anew, one entry per CDR3 protein. The sample consists of more than 500,000 distinct CDR3 sequences, about 15% of them appearing once. The sequencing input was blood. These receptors were obtained from a middle-aged woman with Graves' hyperthyroidism.

This clonotype has just a few counts. This chain connects TRBV6-1 to TRBJ2-7, with D perhaps matching TRBD2 (6 bases). V was trimmed by 5 bases and J by 0 bases, leaving 17 bases between them. Germline CDR1 and CDR2: MNHNS and SASEGT. The CDR3 has 16 amino acids. CDR3 loop: CASSSRTGLPSYEQYF. The CDR3 DNA follows: TGTGCCAGCAGTTCCCGGACTGGACTACCCTCCTACGAGCAGTACTTC.

The chain is built from TRBV20-1 and TRBJ2-7, with 9 bases lining up with TRBD2. The junction had 9 bases not matched to a gene; V was cut back by 2 bases and J by 4 bases. The CDR3 runs to 15 residues. Germline assignment: CDR1 DFQATT and CDR2 SNEGSKA (reference sequence). The CDR3 here is CSARLGSGSLYEQYF. The CDR3, as DNA: TGCAGTGCTAGACTAGGTAGCGGGAGTCTTTACGAGCAGTACTTC.

Concerning this clonotype itself: Mismatch with germline at one junction end may stem from a read error. The chain combines TRBV20-1 with TRBJ1-5, with D perhaps matching TRBD1 (6 bases). Germline CDR1 reads DFQATT; CDR2 reads SNEGSKA (reference sequence). The CDR3 consists of 15 residues. The DNA of the CDR3 is TGCAGTGCGAGAGATCCGGGACACATCAATCAGCCCCAGCATTTT. It translates to CSARDPGHINQPQHF.

This clonotype appeared many times. The chain employs TRBV29-1 and TRBJ2-7, with 7 positions matching TRBD1. Germline V CDR1 and CDR2: SQVTM, ANQGSEA. The junction had 4 bases not matched to a gene; V was cut back by 0 bases and J by 2 bases. The CDR3 is 14 residues long. The CDR3 coding sequence is TGCAGCGTTGAAGATCATCAGGGGGCCTACGAGCAGTACTTC. Protein: CSVEDHQGAYEQYF.

This clonotype has a handful of counts. This chain joins TRBV5-4 and TRBJ2-3, with D possibly TRBD1 on 5 matching bases. The CDR3 spans 14 residues. Per the germline V gene, CDR1 is SGHNT and CDR2 is YYREEE (reference sequence). V lost 5 bases, J lost 0 bases, and 10 bases lay in between. The CDR3 loop reads CASRLTASTDTQYF. The CDR3 region has the DNA TGTGCCAGCAGACTGACAGCCAGCACAGATACGCAGTATTTT.

The chain couples TRBV4-1 to TRBJ2-2, with 8 bases fitting TRBD2. The CDR3 consists of 14 residues. Per the germline V gene, CDR1 is MGHRA and CDR2 is YSYEKL. After removal of 6 bases from V and 4 bases from J, the junction contained 4 bases not matched to a gene. The CDR3 spells CASRPGTSTGELFF. CDR3 DNA: TGCGCCAGCAGGCCCGGGACTAGCACCGGGGAGCTGTTTTTT.

This clonotype occurred many times. The genes are TRBV7-9 and TRBJ2-3; 10 bases match TRBD1. Unmatched junction bases numbered 10, after V lost 5 bases and J lost 2 bases. This CDR3 has 17 amino acids. CDR1 and CDR2 (germline): SEHNR, FQNEAQ (reference sequence). This CDR3 reads CASSAEWGTGDTDTQYF. CDR3 DNA sequence: TGTGCCAGCAGCGCGGAGTGGGGGACAGGGGACACAGATACGCAGTATTTT.

This clonotype was detected ten times or more. The CDR3 protein is CASSLRGPGEQFF. The CDR3 region has the DNA TGTGCCAGCAGTTTGAGGGGCCCCGGTGAGCAGTTCTTC. The V and J genes are TRBV12-3 or TRBV12-4 and TRBJ2-1, with D perhaps TRBD1 or TRBD2 (5 bases each). This CDR3 is 13 amino acids long. Trimming removed 3 bases at V and 9 bases at J, with 12 bases between.

The gene calls are TRBV6-2 or TRBV6-3 and TRBJ2-2; 7 bases match TRBD2. V lost 7 bases, J lost 6 bases, and 5 bases stayed unmatched. Germline V CDR1 and CDR2: MNHEY, SVGEGT. The CDR3 loop spans 13 amino acids. CDR3 amino acids: CASIEGGAGELFF. CDR3 DNA sequence: TGTGCCAGCATTGAGGGAGGGGCCGGGGAGCTGTTTTTT.

This clonotype was counted at least ten times. The chain is built from TRBV5-1 and TRBJ2-7, with D unresolved. CDR1 is SGHRS, CDR2 YFSETQ, per germline. Trimming took off 0 bases at V and 3 bases at J, with 13 bases between the two ends. The CDR3 sequence is 15 residues long. CDR3 nucleotides: TGCGCCAGCAGCTTGGCGTCCCCACAGTACTACGAGCAGTACTTC. This encodes CASSLASPQYYEQYF.